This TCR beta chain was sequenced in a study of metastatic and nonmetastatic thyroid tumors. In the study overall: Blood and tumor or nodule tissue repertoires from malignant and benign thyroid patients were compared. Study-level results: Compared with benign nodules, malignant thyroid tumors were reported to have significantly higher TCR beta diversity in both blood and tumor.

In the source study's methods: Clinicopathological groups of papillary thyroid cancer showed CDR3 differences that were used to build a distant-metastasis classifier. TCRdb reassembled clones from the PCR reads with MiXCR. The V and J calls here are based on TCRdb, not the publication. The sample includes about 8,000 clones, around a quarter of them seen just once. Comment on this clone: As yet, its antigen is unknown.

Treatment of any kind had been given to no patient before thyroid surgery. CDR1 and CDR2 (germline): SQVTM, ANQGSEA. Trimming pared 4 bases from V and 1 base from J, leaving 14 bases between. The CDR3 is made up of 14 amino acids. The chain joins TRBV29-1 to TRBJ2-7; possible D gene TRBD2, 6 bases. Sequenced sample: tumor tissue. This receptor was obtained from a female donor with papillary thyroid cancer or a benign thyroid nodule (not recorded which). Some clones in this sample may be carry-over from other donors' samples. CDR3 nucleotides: TGCAGCGTTGTAGGGACTTTCGGATCCTACGAGCAGTACTTC. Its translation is CSVVGTFGSYEQYF.